The 7 T cell receptor beta chains presented below share a single source sample, sequenced in a study of T cell responses to AZD1222 COVID-19 vaccine. This table comes from immunoSEQ multiplex PCR, and its TCRdb copy is limited to in-frame clones, with some not included. The sample holds about 190,000 clones, over 70% seen once. This material consisted of peripheral blood, taken on day 0 of MenACWY control vaccination. Every receptor here comes from an adult in good health.

This clone was observed a few times. The chain recombines TRBV21-1 with TRBJ1-3. TRBV21-1 counts as a pseudogene. The CDR3 has 17 amino acids. The CDR3: CASSKSTIASSGNTIYF. CDR3 DNA sequence: TGTGCCAGCAGCAAGTCCACTATAGCAAGCTCTGGAAACACCATATATTTT.

The V call is TRBV18, the J call TRBJ1-1, with D possibly TRBD1 on 5 matching bases. Germline V gene lookup returns CDR1 KGHSH and CDR2 LQKENI. The CDR3 runs 12 residues. The germline V and J ends were trimmed by 6 bases and 4 bases, with 9 bases remaining between them. The CDR3 coding sequence is TGTGCCAGCTCCCCTGACAGCACTGAAGCTTTCTTT. Translating it yields CASSPDSTEAFF.

This chain joins TRBV6-4 and TRBJ2-1; TRBD2 agrees at 9 bases. Trimming at V came to 5 bases and at J to 0 bases, leaving 14 bases not matched to a gene. This CDR3 comprises 19 residues. Germline V lookup: CDR1 MRHNA, CDR2 SNTAGT. The CDR3 loop reads CASSKSGGLAANSYNEQFF. The CDR3 region has the DNA TGTGCCAGCAGTAAGAGCGGGGGGCTAGCCGCCAACTCCTACAATGAGCAGTTCTTC.

The chain combines TRBV5-6 with TRBJ1-2; D is ambiguous. Germline lookup yields CDR1 SGHDT and CDR2 YYEEEE. The germline V and J ends were trimmed by 0 bases and 2 bases, with 14 bases remaining between them. The CDR3 is made up of 16 amino acids. The DNA of the CDR3 is TGTGCCAGCAGCTTGGTTCGTAGGGCGGGGAACTATGGCTACACCTTC. Translation gives CASSLVRRAGNYGYTF.

As DNA, the CDR3 is TGCGCCAGCAGCTCCGGAGAGGGATTACCCTCCTACGAGCAGTACTTC. Its protein is CASSSGEGLPSYEQYF. This rearrangement joins TRBV5-1 to TRBJ2-7; TRBD2 might be the D (5 bases). The CDR3 covers 16 residues. Germline loops: CDR1 SGHRS, CDR2 YFSETQ. V gave up 3 bases and J gave up 0 bases, with 16 bases separating them.

This clone appeared once. CDR3 DNA: TGTGCCAGCGCCGGCAGCCGAACTACCTACGAGCAGTACTTC. As protein: CASAGSRTTYEQYF. This sequence joins TRBV28 and TRBJ2-7; unclear D gene. The CDR3 loop spans 14 amino acids. V lost 8 bases to trimming and J lost 2 bases, with 16 bases between them. CDR1 and CDR2 (germline): MDHEN, SYDVKM.

The gene calls are TRBV2 and TRBJ1-1, with 7 bases fitting TRBD1. The CDR3 is 13 residues long. Germline CDR1 and CDR2: SNHLY and FYNNEI. V trimming: 8 bases; J trimming: 1 base; junction bases outside the gene matches: 4. In DNA form, the CDR3 reads TGTGCCAGCCTGGGACAGAAGAACACTGAAGCTTTCTTT. Protein sequence: CASLGQKNTEAFF.